This TCR beta chain was captured by sequencing in a study of blood T cell repertoires in COVID-19. Turning to the study itself: The United States, Italy and Spain were the sources of the acute and convalescent COVID-19 samples. T cells, B-cell-depleted T cells, or PBMCs provided the cDNA or gDNA that served as material.

Germline-derived CDR1 and CDR2 are SGHAT and FQNNGV. Unmatched junction bases numbered 6, after V lost 4 bases and J lost 2 bases. The CDR3 has 15 residues. Original methodology: Reference gene primer amplification gave nucleated cell count estimates. The assay was immunoSEQ multiplex PCR, and TCRdb's table has in-frame clones only and misses some. V and J calls and clone size follow that table, whereas D and trimming were derived from the DNA. The repertoire includes 130,000 or so clones, around 79% of them detected once, and around 20% sits in the top ten. Material: peripheral blood. The source is an elderly man with acute or convalescent COVID-19. The rearrangement links TRBV11-2 to TRBJ2-3; 7 nucleotides match TRBD1. CDR3 in amino acids: CASSSGQVPTDTQYF. The DNA for the CDR3 is TGTGCCAGCAGCTCCGGACAGGTCCCCACAGATACGCAGTATTTT.